The TCR beta chain described here comes from a study of control samples from healthy donors and cancer patients. Sequencing was performed with immunoSEQ multiplex PCR; in TCRdb, only in-frame clones are kept and a portion is missing. The sample lists fewer than 150,000 clones, 80% to 95% seen once, with roughly 2.5% in the top ten. Germline V gives CDR1 KGHSH, CDR2 LQKENI. V dropped 5 bases and J dropped 6 bases, with 16 bases sitting between them. The CDR3 contains 14 residues. The sequence derives from a young man in good health. V gene TRBV18 combines with J gene TRBJ2-5, with D unclear. The sample was blood. CDR3 bases: TGTGCCAGCTCAGTGGGTTCCGGTGGTCAGACCCAGTACTTC. Amino acid sequence: CASSVGSGGQTQYF.